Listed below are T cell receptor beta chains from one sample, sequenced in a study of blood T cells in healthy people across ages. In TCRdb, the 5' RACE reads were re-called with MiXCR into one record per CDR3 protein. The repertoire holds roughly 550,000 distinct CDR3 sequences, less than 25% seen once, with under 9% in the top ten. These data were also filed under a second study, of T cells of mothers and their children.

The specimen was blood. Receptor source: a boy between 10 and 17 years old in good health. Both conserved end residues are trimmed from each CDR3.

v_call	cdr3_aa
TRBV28	ASSSRTGPYEKLF
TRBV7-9	ASSPGARDVLT
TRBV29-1	SVDGQVLHEQF
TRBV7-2	ASSLAPNQGDTQY
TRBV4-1	ASSHPPQGDQETQY
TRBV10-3	ATKTSTSGRGENEQY
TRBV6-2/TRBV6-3	ASSSVGLSYNEQF
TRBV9	ASSVSSRETLQY
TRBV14	ASSGGAHYGYT
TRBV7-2	ASSSGLAGWVEQF
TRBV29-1	SASGTGADTQY
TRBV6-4	ASSASGTSGRATQY
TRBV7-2	ASSLPLSGGSEQF
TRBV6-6	AGREAGTRGSYEQY
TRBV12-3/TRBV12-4	ASSLSQGSGYT
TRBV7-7	ASSLRPSWNTGELF
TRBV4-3	ASSHSGPQETQY
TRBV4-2	ASSQEGGNNSPLH
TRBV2	ASRALRRIDSPLH
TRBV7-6	ASSSHDSYEQY
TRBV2	ASKAWGETQY
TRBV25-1	ASSSSGGWGTDTQY
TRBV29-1	SVEDITDRNTEAF
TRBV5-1	ASSWTGSYNEQF
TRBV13	ASSYLLTTGDYEQY
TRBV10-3	AISKSGAGPYGYT
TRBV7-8	ASSLGSSLAKNIQY
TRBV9	ASSVGGRGYQETQY
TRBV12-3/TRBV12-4	ASSSGFGTDTQY
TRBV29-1	SVVELSNYGYT
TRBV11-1	ASSFSAPGTGGTSGYNEQF
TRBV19	ASSIYGTVNQPQH
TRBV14	ASSQGLGTFYEQY
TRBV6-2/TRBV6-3	ASRGLASWDEQF
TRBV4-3	ASSQDFLRGQDEQF
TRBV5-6	ASSLTGSSSYEQY
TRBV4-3	ASSQERAGGETQY
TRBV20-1	SARDLTSGISYEQY
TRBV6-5	ASSSPRGAQEAF
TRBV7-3	ASSSKRGGFFQVNTIY